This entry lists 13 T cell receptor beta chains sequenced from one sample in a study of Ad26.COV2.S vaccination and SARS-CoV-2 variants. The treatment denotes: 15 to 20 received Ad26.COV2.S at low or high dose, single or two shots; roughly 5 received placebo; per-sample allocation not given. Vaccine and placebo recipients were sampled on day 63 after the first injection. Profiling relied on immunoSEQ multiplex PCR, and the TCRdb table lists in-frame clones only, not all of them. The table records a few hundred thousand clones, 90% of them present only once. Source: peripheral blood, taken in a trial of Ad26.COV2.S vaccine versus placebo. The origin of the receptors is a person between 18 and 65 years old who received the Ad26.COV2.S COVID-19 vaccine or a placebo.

For the CDR3, the DNA is TGTGCCAGCAGTTACCCCGACAGGGGGCGAACTCCAGGTCAGCCCCAGCATTTT. Protein sequence: CASSYPDRGRTPGQPQHF. V and J are TRBV6-2 or TRBV6-3 and TRBJ1-5; 10 nucleotides align to TRBD1. Germline assignment: CDR1 MNHEY and CDR2 SVGEGT. CDR3 length: 18 residues. With V trimmed by 2 bases and J by 6 bases, 13 bases remained unmatched.

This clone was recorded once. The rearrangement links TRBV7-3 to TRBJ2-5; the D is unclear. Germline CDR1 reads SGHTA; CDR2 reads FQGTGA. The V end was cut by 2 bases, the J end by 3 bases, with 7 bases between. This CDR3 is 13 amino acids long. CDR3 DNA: TGTGCCAGCAGCTTATCTAGGGAAGAGACCCAGTACTTC. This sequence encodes CASSLSREETQYF. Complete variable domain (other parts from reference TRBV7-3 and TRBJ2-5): GAGVSQTPSNKVTEKGKYVELRCDPISGHTALYWYRQSLGQGPEFLIYFQGTGAADDSGLPNDRFFAVRPEGSVSTLKIQRTERGDSAVYLCASSLSREETQYFGPGTRLLVL.

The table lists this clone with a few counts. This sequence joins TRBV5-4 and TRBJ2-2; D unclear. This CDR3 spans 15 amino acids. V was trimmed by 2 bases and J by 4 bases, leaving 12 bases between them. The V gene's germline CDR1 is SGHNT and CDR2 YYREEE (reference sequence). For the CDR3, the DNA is TGTGCCAGCAGCTTACAAGGGTACGGCACCGGGGAGCTGTTTTTT. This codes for CASSLQGYGTGELFF.

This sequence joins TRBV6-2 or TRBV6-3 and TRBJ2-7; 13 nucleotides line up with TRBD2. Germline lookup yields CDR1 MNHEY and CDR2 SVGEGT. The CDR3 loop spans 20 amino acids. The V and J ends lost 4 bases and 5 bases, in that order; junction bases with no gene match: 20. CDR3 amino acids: CASSSRPGLAGVVSTHEQYF. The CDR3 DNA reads TGTGCCAGCAGTTCCCGACCCGGACTAGCGGGAGTGGTGTCAACCCACGAGCAGTACTTC.

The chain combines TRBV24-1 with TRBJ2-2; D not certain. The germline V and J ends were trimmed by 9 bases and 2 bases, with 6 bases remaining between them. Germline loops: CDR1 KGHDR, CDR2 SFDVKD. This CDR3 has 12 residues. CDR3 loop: CATVSNTGELFF. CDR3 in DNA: TGTGCCACCGTCTCCAACACCGGGGAGCTGTTTTTT.

CDR3 protein: CASSIQDTGELFF. The CDR3 DNA follows: TGTGCCAGCAGTATACAGGACACCGGGGAGCTGTTTTTT. The genes are TRBV11-3 and TRBJ2-2, with a weak D call TRBD1 (5 bases). The CDR3 is made up of 13 amino acids. Germline CDR1 and CDR2: SGHNT and YENEEA. V shed 6 bases and J shed 3 bases, with 8 bases lying between them.

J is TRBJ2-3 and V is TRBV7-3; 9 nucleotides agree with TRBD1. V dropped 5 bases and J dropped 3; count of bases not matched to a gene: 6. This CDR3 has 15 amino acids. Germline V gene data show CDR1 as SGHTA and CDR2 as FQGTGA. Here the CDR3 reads CASSLGQGSTDTQYF. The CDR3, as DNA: TGTGCCAGCAGCCTTGGACAGGGGTCAACAGATACGCAGTATTTT.

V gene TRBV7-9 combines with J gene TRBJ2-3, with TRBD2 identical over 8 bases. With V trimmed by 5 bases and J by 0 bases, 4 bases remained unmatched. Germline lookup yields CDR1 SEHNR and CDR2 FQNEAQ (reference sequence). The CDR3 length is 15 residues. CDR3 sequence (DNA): TGTGCCAGCAGCGTACTAGCGGTGAGCACAGATACGCAGTATTTT. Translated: CASSVLAVSTDTQYF.

The CDR3 DNA sequence: TGTGCCAGCAGCCTACCATTTACATGGACTAGCGCCAAGCCCTACAATGAGCAGTTCTTC. Amino acid sequence: CASSLPFTWTSAKPYNEQFF. The chain carries TRBV3-1 (or the pseudogene TRBV3-2) and TRBJ2-1, with 9 bases fitting TRBD2. Losses at the gene ends were 4 bases for V and 2 bases for J; bases not matched to a gene: 18. The CDR3 loop spans 20 amino acids. Germline CDR1 and CDR2: LGHDT and YNNKEL (reference sequence).

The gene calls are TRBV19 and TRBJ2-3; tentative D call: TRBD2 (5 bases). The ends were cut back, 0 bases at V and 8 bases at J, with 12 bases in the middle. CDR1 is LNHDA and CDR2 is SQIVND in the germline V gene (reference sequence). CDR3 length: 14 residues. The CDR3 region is CASSIEGLSSTQYF. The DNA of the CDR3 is TGTGCCAGTAGTATAGAAGGACTCTCCTCTACGCAGTATTTT.

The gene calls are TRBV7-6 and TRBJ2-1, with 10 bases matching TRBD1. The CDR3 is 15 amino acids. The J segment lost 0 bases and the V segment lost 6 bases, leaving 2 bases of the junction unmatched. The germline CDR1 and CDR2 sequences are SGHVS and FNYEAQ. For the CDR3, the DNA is TGTGCCAGCAGTCGGACAGGGGGCTCCTACAATGAGCAGTTCTTC. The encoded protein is CASSRTGGSYNEQFF.

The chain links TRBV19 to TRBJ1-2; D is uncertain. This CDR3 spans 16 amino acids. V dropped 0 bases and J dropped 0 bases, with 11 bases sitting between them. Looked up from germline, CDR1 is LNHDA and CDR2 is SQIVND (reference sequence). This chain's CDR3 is CASSIEGRTANYGYTF. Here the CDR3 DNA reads TGTGCCAGTAGTATAGAAGGACGGACTGCTAACTATGGCTACACCTTC.

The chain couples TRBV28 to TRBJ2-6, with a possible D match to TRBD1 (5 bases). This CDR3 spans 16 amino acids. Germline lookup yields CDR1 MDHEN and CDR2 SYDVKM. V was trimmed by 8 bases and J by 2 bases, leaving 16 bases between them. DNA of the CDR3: TGTGCCAGCCTTAAAGGGGATGTGGCTGGGGCCAACGTCCTGACTTTC. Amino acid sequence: CASLKGDVAGANVLTF.